This TCR beta chain was found in a study of T cell changes during pregnancy in multiple sclerosis. The table came from immunoSEQ multiplex PCR; TCRdb's copy has only in-frame clones and leaves some out. This sample has tens of thousands of clones, with 75% to 95% found just once. This receptor was obtained from a female donor in good health, enrolled as a control in a pregnancy study. Material: peripheral blood, obtained in the first trimester of pregnancy.

CDR3 loop: CAWSYRLVAYEQYF. The CDR3 DNA is TGTGCCTGGAGTTATCGTTTAGTAGCCTACGAGCAGTACTTC. The gene calls are TRBV30 and TRBJ2-7; D is undetermined. The length of the CDR3 is 14 residues. Germline CDR1 GTSNPN, CDR2 SVGIG (reference sequence). With 2 bases removed from V and 2 bases from J, the gap between germline ends came to 13 bases. Drawing the rest from reference TRBV30 and TRBJ2-7, the complete variable domain is SQTIHQWPATLVQPVGSPLSLECTVEGTSNPNLYWYRQAAGRGLQLLFYSVGIGQISSEVPQNLSASRPQDRQFILSSKKLLLSDSGFYLCAWSYRLVAYEQYFGPGTRLTVT.